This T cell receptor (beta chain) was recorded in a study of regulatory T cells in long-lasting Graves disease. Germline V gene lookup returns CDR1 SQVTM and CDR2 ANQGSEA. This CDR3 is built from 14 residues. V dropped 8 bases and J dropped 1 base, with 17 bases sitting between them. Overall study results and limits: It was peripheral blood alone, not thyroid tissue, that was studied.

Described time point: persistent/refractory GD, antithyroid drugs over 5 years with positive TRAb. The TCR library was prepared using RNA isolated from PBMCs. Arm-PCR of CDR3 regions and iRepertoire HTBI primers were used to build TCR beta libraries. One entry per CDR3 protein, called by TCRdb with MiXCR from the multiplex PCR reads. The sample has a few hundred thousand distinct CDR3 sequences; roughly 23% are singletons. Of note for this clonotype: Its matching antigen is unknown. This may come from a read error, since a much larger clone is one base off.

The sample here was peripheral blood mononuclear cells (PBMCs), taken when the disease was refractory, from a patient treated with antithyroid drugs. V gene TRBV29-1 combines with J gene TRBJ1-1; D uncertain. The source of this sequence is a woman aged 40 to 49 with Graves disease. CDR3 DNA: TGCAGCTCCACCAGAATTTACAGGAACACTGAAGCTTTCTTT. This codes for CSSTRIYRNTEAFF.